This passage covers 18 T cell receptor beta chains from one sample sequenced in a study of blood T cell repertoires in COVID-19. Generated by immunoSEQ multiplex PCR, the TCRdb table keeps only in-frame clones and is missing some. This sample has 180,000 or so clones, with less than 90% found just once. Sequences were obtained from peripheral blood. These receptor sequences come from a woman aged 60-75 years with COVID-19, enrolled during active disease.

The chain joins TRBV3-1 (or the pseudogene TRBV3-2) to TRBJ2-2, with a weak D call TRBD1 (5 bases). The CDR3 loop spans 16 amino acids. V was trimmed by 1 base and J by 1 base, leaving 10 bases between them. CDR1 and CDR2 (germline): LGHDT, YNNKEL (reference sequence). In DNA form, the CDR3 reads TGTGCCAGCAGCCAAGTGGGGCGACGGAACACCGGGGAGCTGTTTTTT. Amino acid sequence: CASSQVGRRNTGELFF.

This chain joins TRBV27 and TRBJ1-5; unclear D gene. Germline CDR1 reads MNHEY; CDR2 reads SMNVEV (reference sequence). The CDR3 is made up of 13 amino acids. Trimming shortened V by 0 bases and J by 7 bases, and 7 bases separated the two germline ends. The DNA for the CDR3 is TGTGCCAGCAGTTTATCGGAGGCCCAGCCCCAGCATTTT. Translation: CASSLSEAQPQHF.

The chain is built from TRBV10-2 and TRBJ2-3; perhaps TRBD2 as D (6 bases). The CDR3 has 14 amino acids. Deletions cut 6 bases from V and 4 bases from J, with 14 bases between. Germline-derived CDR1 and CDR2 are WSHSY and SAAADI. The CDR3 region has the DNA TGCGCCAGCAGAGCACACGGGAGTTCAGATACGCAGTATTTT. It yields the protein CASRAHGSSDTQYF.

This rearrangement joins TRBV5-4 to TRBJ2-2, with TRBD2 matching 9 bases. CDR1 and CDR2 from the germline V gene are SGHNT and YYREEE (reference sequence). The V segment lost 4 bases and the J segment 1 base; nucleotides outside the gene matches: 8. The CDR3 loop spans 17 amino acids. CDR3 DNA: TGTGCCAGCAGCATACCTGTAGCGGGGGAGAACACCGGGGAGCTGTTTTTT. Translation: CASSIPVAGENTGELFF.

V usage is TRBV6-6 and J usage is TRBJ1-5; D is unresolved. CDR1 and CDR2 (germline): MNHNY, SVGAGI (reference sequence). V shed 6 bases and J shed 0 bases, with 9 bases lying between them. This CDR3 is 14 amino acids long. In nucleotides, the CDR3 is TGTGCCAGCAGGGCGGACTTTAGCAATCAGCCCCAGCATTTT. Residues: CASRADFSNQPQHF.

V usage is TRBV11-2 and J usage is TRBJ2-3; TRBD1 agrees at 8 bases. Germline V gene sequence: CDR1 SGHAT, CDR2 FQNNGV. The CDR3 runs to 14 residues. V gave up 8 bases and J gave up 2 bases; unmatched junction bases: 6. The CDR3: CASSTGALTDTQYF. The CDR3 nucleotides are TGTGCCAGCTCGACAGGGGCCCTCACAGATACGCAGTATTTT.

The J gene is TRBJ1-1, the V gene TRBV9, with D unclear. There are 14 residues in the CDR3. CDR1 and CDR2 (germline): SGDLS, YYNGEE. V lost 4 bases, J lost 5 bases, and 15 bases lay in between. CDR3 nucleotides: TGTGCCAGCAGCCCCCCTTTTCGGAGAACTGAAGCTTTCTTT. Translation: CASSPPFRRTEAFF.

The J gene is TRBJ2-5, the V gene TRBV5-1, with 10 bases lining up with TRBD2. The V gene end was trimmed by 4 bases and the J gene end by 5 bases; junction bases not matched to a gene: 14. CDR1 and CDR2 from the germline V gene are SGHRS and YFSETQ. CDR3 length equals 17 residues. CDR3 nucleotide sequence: TGCGCCAGCAGCGGGACCAAGAATAGCGGGAGGACTGAGACCCAGTACTTC. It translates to CASSGTKNSGRTETQYF.

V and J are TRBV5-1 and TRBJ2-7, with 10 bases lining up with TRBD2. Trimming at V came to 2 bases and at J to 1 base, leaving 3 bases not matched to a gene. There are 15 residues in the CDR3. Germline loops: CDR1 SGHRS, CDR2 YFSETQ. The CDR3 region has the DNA TGCGCCAGCAGCTTAAGGACTAGCGGATCCTACGAGCAGTACTTC. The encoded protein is CASSLRTSGSYEQYF.

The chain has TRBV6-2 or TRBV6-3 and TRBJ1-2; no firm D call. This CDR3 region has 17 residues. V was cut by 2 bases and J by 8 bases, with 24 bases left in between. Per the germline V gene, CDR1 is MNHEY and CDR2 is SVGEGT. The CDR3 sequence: CASSYPGATSVTSGYTF. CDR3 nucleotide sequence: TGTGCCAGCAGTTACCCCGGTGCGACCAGCGTAACCTCCGGCTACACCTTC.

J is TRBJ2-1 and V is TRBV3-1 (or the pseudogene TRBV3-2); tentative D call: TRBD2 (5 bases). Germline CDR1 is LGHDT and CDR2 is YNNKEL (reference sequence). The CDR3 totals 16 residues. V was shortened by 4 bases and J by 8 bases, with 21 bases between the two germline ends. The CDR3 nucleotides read TGTGCCAGCAGCCTCGCGGGTCGGGGAGCCATATATGAGCAGTTCTTC. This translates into CASSLAGRGAIYEQFF.

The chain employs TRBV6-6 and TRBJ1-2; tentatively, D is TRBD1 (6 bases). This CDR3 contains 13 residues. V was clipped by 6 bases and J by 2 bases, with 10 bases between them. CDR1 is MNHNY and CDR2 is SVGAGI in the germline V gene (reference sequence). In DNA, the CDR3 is TGTGCCAGCAGCCGAACAGGGAACTATGGCTACACCTTC. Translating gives CASSRTGNYGYTF.

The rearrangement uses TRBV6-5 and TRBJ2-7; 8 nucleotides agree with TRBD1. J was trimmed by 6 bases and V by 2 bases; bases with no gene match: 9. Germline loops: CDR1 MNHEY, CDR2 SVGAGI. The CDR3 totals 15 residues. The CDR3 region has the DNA TGTGCCAGCAGTTACGGCGGGACAGGACACGGCGAGCAGTACTTC. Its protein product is CASSYGGTGHGEQYF.

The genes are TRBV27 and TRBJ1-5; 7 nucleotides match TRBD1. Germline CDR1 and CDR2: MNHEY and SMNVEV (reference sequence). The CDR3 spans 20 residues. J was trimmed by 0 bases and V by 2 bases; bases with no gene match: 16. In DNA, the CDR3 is TGTGCCAGCAGTTTAAGCCCCGGACAGGCCCTGAATTATAGCAATCAGCCCCAGCATTTT. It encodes CASSLSPGQALNYSNQPQHF.

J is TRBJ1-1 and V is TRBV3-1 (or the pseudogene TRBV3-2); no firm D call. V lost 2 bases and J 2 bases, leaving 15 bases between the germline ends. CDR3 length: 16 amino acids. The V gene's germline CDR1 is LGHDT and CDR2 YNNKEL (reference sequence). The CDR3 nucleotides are TGTGCCAGCAGCCAACCCCTGACGGGTATTAACACTGAAGCTTTCTTT. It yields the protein CASSQPLTGINTEAFF.

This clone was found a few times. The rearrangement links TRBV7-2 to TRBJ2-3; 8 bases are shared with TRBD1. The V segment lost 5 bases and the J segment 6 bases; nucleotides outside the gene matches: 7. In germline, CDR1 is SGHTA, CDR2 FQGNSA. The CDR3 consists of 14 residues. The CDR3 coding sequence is TGTGCCAGCAGCCCACGGACAGGGATGGATACGCAGTATTTT. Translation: CASSPRTGMDTQYF.

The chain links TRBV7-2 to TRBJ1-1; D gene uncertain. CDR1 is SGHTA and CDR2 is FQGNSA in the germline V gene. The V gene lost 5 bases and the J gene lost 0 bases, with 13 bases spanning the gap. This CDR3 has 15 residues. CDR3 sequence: CASSPSVIMNTEAFF. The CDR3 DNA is TGTGCCAGCAGCCCCTCGGTTATTATGAACACTGAAGCTTTCTTT.

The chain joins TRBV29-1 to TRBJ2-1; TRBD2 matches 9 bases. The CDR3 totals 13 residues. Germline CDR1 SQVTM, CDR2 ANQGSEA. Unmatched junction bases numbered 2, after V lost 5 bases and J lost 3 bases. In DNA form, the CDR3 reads TGCAGCGTTCTAGCGGGAAGCTACAATGAGCAGTTCTTC. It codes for CSVLAGSYNEQFF.